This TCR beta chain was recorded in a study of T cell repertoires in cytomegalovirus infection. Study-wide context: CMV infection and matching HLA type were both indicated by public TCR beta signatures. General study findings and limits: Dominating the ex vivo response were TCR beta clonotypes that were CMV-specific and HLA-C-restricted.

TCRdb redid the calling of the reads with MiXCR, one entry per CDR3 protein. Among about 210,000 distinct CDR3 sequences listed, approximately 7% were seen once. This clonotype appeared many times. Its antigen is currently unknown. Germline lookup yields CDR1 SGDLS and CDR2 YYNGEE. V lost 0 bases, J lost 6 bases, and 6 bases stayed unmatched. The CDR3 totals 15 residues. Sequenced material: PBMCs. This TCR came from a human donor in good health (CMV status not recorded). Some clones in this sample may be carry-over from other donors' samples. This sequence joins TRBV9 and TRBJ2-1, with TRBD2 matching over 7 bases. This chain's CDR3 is CASSVAAQRGNEQFF. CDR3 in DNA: TGTGCCAGCAGCGTAGCTGCTCAGCGGGGCAATGAGCAGTTCTTC.